Listed below are T cell receptor beta chains from one sample, sequenced in a study of shared clonotypes between healthy human individuals. This table comes from immunoSEQ multiplex PCR, and its TCRdb copy is limited to in-frame clones, with some not included. The table shows fewer than 2.5 million clones, with 93% occurring only once. Sequencing used naive CD4+ T cells from PBMCs. Receptors were obtained from a man aged 18 to 35 in good health. Some clones in this sample may be carry-over from other donors' samples. The CDR3 runs from the conserved cysteine through the conserved F or W. A D gene is named only where the DNA matches it firmly.

j_call d_call v_call cdr3_aa
TRBJ2-7 - TRBV5-1 CASSLGDLVEEQYF
TRBJ2-2 - TRBV18 CASSPMTGELFF
TRBJ2-5 - TRBV29-1 CSVRAGAETQYF
TRBJ1-1 - TRBV25-1 CASSEAGTEAFF
TRBJ2-7 - TRBV28 CASSYVRGGAYEQYF
TRBJ1-2 TRBD1 TRBV28 CASRGQGAYYGYTF
TRBJ1-2 - TRBV14 CASSQVRGSVGGYTF
TRBJ2-2 TRBD2 TRBV10-3 CAISVLAGTNTGELFF
TRBJ1-2 - TRBV7-8 CASSFRTDFYGYTF
TRBJ2-3 - TRBV10-2 CASIKGADTQYF
TRBJ2-7 TRBD1 TRBV14 CASSLGPDRGGRQYF
TRBJ1-2 - TRBV10-3 CAISGTENYGYTF
TRBJ1-1 - TRBV6-6 CASSYASGGADTEAFF
TRBJ2-5 - TRBV6-1 CANAPRVLSTQYF
TRBJ2-3 - TRBV21-1 CAIPRDTQYF
TRBJ2-7 - TRBV5-1 CASSFHRGGSSYEQYF
TRBJ2-3 - TRBV7-9 CASSQPPWAGGRDTQYF
TRBJ2-3 TRBD2 TRBV4-3 CASSRLASRSDTQYF
TRBJ2-3 - TRBV7-9 CASSLGGTDTQYF
TRBJ1-2 - TRBV15 CATSGLGRGDGYGYTF
TRBJ1-6 - TRBV7-9 CASSLVAGSGSPLHF
TRBJ2-5 - TRBV1 CTSNKRAGYQETQYF
TRBJ2-1 - TRBV7-3 CASSHGQGLSNEQFF
TRBJ1-1 TRBD1 TRBV28 CASSTDRGLHTEAFF
TRBJ2-7 - TRBV28 CASRIASSNEQYF
TRBJ1-5 - TRBV28 CASSLFGGYQPQHF
TRBJ2-2 TRBD1 TRBV15 CATSRDGTGDTGELFF
TRBJ1-2 - TRBV2 CASSEGSYGYTF
TRBJ2-7 TRBD2 TRBV5-1 CASSPSGPYEQYF
TRBJ1-1 - TRBV7-2 CASSPVATEAFF
TRBJ2-7 TRBD2 TRBV6-1 CASRARTSGQYEQYF
TRBJ1-3 - TRBV28 CASSPLGNTIYF
TRBJ2-5 - TRBV7-6 CASGQETQYF
TRBJ2-7 TRBD1 TRBV18 CASSPRDRGREQYF
TRBJ1-2 - TRBV6-5 CASSYLGGPGYTF
TRBJ2-3 - TRBV7-3 CASSLTGGAGADTQYF
TRBJ2-7 TRBD1 TRBV28 CASRGQGLGTYEQYF
TRBJ2-1 - TRBV15 CATSRAMRVAPGQQFF
TRBJ2-1 - TRBV9 CASSVRPAGSYNEQFF
TRBJ2-5 - TRBV5-6 CASTPGLQETQYF
TRBJ2-1 TRBD2 TRBV7-2 CASSSRTSSLQGGYNEQFF
TRBJ2-7 - TRBV6-5 CASSYSTTSSSYEQYF
TRBJ2-7 TRBD1 TRBV5-1 CASQNRGTYEQYF
TRBJ2-5 - TRBV4-1 CASSQVAIRETQYF
TRBJ1-4 TRBD1 TRBV7-9 CASSEWDRAYNEKLFF
TRBJ1-1 TRBD1 TRBV4-2 CASSRSTGMVDTEAFF
TRBJ2-5 TRBD1 TRBV27 CASSFLGQGEHETQYF
TRBJ2-1 - TRBV6-5 CASSPHSGSYNEQFF
TRBJ2-1 - TRBV5-1 CASGILSYNEQFF
TRBJ1-4 - TRBV7-9 CASSLWGEDEKLFF
TRBJ2-3 - TRBV28 CAMGASTDTQYF
TRBJ1-1 - TRBV5-1 CASSSGTLNTEAFF
TRBJ2-1 TRBD2 TRBV27 CASSLITPGLAERYNEQFF
TRBJ2-7 - TRBV4-1 CASSQVVPAASRNYEQYF